A selection of T cell receptor beta chains follows, all from one sample in a study of shared T cell receptors in the human thymus. Using immunoSEQ multiplex PCR, the repertoire was profiled, and TCRdb retains in-frame clones only, with some absent. The sample has about 710,000 clones, about 90% seen once. The sample also formed part of further work on human thymus T cells.

Sequencing input: thymocytes. The source is a boy in the first two years of life with a congenital heart defect. The CDR3 runs from the conserved cysteine through the conserved F or W. The D gene is left open where the match is weak. The size entry is marked missing in some rows and otherwise reads once, few, many or a size class.

cdr3_aa cdr3_nt j_call d_call v_call clone_size
CASRTIQGADGYTF TGTGCCAGCCGAACAATACAGGGGGCAGATGGCTACACCTTC TRBJ1-2 TRBD1 TRBV6-1 -
CASSKLPGQYTEAFF TGTGCCAGCAGTAAACTTCCGGGACAGTACACTGAAGCTTTCTTT TRBJ1-1 TRBD1 TRBV6-1 -
CASSEVVSGRVHEQFF TGTGCCAGCAGTGAAGTTGTGAGCGGGAGGGTCCATGAGCAGTTCTTC TRBJ2-1 TRBD2 TRBV2 -
CAWRSGIPSGSYEQYF TGTGCCTGGAGATCCGGGATCCCTAGCGGCTCCTACGAGCAGTACTTC TRBJ2-7 TRBD2 TRBV30 -
CASSACRTSSSYNEQFF TGCGCCAGCAGCGCCTGTCGGACTAGTAGCTCCTACAATGAGCAGTTCTTC TRBJ2-1 TRBD2 TRBV5-1 -
CASSQPRSGYTF TGTGCCAGCAGCCAACCCCGGAGCGGCTACACCTTC TRBJ1-2 - TRBV16 -
CASALLGTGLAGVVTNTGELFF TGTGCCAGCGCCCTATTAGGGACGGGACTAGCGGGAGTCGTTACAAACACCGGGGAGCTGTTTTTT TRBJ2-2 TRBD2 TRBV27 -
CASSTLDRGLEETQYF TGTGCCAGTAGTACCCTGGACAGGGGGCTCGAGGAGACCCAGTACTTC TRBJ2-5 TRBD1 TRBV19 -
CASSFGHSTDTQYF TGTGCCAGCAGCTTTGGACACAGCACAGATACGCAGTATTTT TRBJ2-3 - TRBV7-2 -
CASSLRAGGRYEQYF TGCGCCAGCAGCTTGAGGGCGGGAGGGCGGTACGAGCAGTACTTC TRBJ2-7 TRBD2 TRBV5-1 -
CASSESGGGKRRNEQFF TGCGCCAGCAGTGAGTCTGGAGGCGGGAAGAGAAGGAATGAGCAGTTCTTC TRBJ2-1 - TRBV10-1 -
CASSMGLWTEAFF TGTGCCAGTAGTATGGGGCTTTGGACCGAAGCTTTCTTT TRBJ1-1 - TRBV19 few
CASSSVPSGDHSGANVLTF TGTGCCAGCAGTTCCGTCCCAAGCGGGGACCACTCTGGGGCCAACGTCCTGACTTTC TRBJ2-6 TRBD2 TRBV28 -
CASSQDRRNTYEQYF TGCGCCAGCAGCCAAGATAGGAGGAATACCTACGAGCAGTACTTC TRBJ2-7 - TRBV4-3 -
CAILRNLSGSRYEQYF TGTGCCATCCTCCGGAACCTTAGCGGGAGTCGCTACGAGCAGTACTTC TRBJ2-7 TRBD2 TRBV28 -
CASSSPKTDTQYF TGTGCCAGCAGTTCCCCTAAGACAGATACGCAGTATTTT TRBJ2-3 - TRBV28 -
CASRTQGGGTEAFF TGTGCCAGCAGGACACAGGGAGGGGGCACTGAAGCTTTCTTT TRBJ1-1 - TRBV2 -
CASSGGLAETDTQYF TGTGCCAGCAGTGGGGGACTAGCGGAGACGGATACGCAGTATTTT TRBJ2-3 TRBD2 TRBV25-1 once
CASSHATGGEERNEQFF TGTGCCAGCAGCCATGCCACAGGGGGCGAAGAGAGGAATGAGCAGTTCTTC TRBJ2-1 TRBD1 TRBV4-2 -
CASSQVDGISNAAFRTYEQYF TGTGCCAGCAGCCAAGTTGACGGCATTAGCAATGCAGCGTTTAGGACCTACGAGCAGTACTTC TRBJ2-7 - TRBV4-2 few
CSVAGLVRSGSYEQYF TGCAGCGTTGCGGGACTAGTCCGTTCGGGCTCCTACGAGCAGTACTTC TRBJ2-7 TRBD2 TRBV29-1 -